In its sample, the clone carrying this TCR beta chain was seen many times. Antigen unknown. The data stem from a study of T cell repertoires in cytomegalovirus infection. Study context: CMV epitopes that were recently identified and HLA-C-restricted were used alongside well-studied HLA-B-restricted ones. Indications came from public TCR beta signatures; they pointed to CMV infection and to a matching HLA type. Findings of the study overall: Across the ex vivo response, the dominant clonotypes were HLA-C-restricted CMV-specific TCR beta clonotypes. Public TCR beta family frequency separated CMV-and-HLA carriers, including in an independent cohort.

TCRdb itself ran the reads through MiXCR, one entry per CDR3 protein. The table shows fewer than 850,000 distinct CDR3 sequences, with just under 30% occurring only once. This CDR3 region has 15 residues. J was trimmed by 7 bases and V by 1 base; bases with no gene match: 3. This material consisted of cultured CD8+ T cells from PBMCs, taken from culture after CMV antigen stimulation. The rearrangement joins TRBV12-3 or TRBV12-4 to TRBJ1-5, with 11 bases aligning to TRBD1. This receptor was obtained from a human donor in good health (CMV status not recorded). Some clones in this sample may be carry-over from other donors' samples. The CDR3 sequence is CASSLGTGGRQPQHF. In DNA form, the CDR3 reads TGTGCCAGCAGTTTAGGGACAGGGGGCAGGCAGCCCCAGCATTTT.